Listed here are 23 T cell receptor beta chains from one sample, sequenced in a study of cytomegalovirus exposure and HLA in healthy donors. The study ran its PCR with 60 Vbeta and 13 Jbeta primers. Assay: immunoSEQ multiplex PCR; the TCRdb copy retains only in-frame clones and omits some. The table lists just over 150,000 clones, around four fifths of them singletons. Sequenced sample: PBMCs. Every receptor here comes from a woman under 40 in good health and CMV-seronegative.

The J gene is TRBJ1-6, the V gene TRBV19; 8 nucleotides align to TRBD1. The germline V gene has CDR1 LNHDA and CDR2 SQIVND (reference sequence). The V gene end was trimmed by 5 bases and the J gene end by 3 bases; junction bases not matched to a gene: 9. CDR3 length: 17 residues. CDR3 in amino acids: CASSDGTGKLYNSPLHF. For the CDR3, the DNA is TGTGCCAGTAGTGACGGGACAGGCAAACTCTATAATTCACCCCTCCACTTT.

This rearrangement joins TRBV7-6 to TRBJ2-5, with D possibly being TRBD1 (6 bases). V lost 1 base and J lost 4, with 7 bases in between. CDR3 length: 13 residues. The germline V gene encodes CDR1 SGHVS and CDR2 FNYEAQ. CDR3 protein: CASSLDRAETQYF. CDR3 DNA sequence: TGTGCCAGCAGCTTAGACAGGGCAGAGACCCAGTACTTC.

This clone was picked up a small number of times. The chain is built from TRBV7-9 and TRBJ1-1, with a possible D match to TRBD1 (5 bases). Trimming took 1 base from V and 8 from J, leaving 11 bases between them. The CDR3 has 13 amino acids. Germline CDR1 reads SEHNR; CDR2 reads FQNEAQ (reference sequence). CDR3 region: CASSLGRGDEAFF. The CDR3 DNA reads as TGTGCCAGCAGCTTAGGTCGCGGGGACGAAGCTTTCTTT.

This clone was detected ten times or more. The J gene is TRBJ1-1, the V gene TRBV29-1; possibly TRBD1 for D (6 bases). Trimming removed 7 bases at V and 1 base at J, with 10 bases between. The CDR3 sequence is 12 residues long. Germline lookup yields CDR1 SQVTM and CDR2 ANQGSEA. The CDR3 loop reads CSAGTQNTEAFF. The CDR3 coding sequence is TGCAGCGCTGGGACACAGAACACTGAAGCTTTCTTT.

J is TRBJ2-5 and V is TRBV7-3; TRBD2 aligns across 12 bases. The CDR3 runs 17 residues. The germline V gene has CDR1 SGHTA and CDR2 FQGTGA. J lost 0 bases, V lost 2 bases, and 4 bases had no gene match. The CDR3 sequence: CASSLGRLAGDQETQYF. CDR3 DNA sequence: TGTGCCAGCAGCTTAGGGAGACTAGCGGGGGACCAAGAGACCCAGTACTTC.

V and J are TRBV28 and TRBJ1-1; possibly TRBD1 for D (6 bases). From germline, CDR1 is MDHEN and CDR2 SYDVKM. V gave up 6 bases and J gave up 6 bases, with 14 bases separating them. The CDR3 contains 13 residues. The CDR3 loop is CASSLRGSAEAFF. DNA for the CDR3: TGTGCCAGCAGCCTCAGGGGTAGCGCTGAAGCTTTCTTT.

CDR3 amino acids: CASMTSSGGNPLAKNIQYF. The CDR3 bases are TGTGCCAGCATGACTTCTAGCGGGGGGAATCCTCTAGCCAAAAACATTCAGTACTTC. This rearrangement joins TRBV21-1 to TRBJ2-4; TRBD2, as called in the table, went unchecked against the DNA. TRBV21-1 is designated a pseudogene. The CDR3 is made up of 19 amino acids.

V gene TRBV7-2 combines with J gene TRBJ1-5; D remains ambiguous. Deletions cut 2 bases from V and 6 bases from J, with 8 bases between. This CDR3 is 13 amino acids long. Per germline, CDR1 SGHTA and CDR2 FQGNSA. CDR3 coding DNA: TGTGCCAGCAGCTTAACAGATATTCAGCCCCAGCATTTT. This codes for CASSLTDIQPQHF.

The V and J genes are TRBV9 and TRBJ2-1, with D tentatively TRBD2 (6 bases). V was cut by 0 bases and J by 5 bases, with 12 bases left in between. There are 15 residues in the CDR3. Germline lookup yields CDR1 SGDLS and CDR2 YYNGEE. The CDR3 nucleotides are TGTGCCAGCAGCGTAGAGTCTAGCGCTAACAATGAGCAGTTCTTC. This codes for CASSVESSANNEQFF.

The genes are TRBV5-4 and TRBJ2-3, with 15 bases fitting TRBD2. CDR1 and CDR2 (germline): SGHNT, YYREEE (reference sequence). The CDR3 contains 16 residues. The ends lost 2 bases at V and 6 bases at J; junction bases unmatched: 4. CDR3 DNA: TGTGCCAGCAGCTTCCGGACTAGCGGGGGGGTCGATACGCAGTATTTT. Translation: CASSFRTSGGVDTQYF.

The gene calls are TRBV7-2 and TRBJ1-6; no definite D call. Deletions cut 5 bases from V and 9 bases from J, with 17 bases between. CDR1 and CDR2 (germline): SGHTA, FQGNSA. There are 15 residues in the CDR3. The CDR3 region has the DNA TGTGCCAGCAGCCTACCCCCCACTGGTCGTTCACCCCTCCACTTT. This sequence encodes CASSLPPTGRSPLHF.

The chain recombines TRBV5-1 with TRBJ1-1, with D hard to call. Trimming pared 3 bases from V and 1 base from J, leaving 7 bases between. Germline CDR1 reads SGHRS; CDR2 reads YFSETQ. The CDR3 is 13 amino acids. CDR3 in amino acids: CASSSQRNTEAFF. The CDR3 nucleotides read TGCGCCAGCAGCTCACAGAGGAACACTGAAGCTTTCTTT.

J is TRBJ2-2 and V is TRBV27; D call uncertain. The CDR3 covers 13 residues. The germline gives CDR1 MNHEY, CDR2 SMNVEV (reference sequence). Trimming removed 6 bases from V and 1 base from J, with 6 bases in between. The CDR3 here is CASRTWNTGELFF. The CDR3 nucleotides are TGTGCCAGCAGGACATGGAACACCGGGGAGCTGTTTTTT.

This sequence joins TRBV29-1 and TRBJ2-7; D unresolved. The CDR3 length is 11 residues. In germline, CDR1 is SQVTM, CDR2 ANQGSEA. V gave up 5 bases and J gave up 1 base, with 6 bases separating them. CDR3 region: CSVRESYEQYF. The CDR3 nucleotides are TGCAGCGTTAGAGAATCCTACGAGCAGTACTTC.

CDR3 coding DNA: TGTGCCATCGATAATAGCTCTGGGGCCAACGTCCTGACTTTC. The encoded protein is CAIDNSSGANVLTF. The genes are TRBV10-3 and TRBJ2-6; no clear D. This CDR3 comprises 14 residues. V lost 8 bases to trimming and J lost 0 bases, with 8 bases between them. Looked up from germline, CDR1 is ENHRY and CDR2 is SYGVKD.

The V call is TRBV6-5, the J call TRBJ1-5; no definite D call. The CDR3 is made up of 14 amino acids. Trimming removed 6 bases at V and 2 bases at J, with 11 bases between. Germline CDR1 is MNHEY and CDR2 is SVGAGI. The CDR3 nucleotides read TGTGCCAGCAGGGCTGGGCTTGGCAATCAGCCCCAGCATTTT. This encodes CASRAGLGNQPQHF.

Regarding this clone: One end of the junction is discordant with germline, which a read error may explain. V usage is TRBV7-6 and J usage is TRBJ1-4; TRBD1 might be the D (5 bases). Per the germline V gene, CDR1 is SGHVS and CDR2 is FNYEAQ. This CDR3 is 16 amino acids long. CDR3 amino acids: CASSLTGGRAKEKLFF. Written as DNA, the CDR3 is TGTGCCAGCAGCTTAACGGGGGGAAGGGCTAAGGAAAAACTGTTTTTT.

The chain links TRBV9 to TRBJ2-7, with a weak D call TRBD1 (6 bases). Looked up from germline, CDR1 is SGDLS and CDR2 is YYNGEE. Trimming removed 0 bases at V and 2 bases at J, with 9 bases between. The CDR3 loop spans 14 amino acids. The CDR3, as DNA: TGTGCCAGCAGCGTAGCAGGACAGACCTACGAGCAGTACTTC. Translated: CASSVAGQTYEQYF.

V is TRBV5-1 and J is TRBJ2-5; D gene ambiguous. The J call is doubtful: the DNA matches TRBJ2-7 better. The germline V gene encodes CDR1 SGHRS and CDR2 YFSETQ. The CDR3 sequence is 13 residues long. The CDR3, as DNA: TGCGCCAGCAGCTTGGCCTCGGACTACGAGCAGTACTTC. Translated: CASSLASDYEQYF.

CDR3 amino acids: CASSPSGEKLFF. The CDR3 nucleotides read TGTGCCAGCAGCCCGAGCGGGGAAAAACTGTTTTTT. J is TRBJ1-4 and V is TRBV7-9; D is undetermined. The germline V gene has CDR1 SEHNR and CDR2 FQNEAQ (reference sequence). V lost 5 bases and J 8 bases, leaving 9 bases between the germline ends. The CDR3 length is 12 residues.

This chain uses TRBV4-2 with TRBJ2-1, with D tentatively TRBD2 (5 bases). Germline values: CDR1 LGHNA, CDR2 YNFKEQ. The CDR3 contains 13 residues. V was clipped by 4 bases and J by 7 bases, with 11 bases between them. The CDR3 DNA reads TGTGCCAGCAGCCCTCTCGGGGATAATGAGCAGTTCTTC. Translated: CASSPLGDNEQFF.

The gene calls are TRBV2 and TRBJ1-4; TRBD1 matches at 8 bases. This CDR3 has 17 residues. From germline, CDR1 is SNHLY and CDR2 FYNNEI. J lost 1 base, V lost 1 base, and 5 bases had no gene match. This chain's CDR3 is CASSEGQGKRTNEKLFF. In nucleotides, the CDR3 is TGTGCCAGCAGTGAAGGACAGGGGAAACGAACTAATGAAAAACTGTTTTTT.

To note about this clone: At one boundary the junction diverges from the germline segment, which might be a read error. The CDR3 here is CAWSANRDPIF. CDR3 nucleotides: TGTGCCTGGAGTGCGAACAGGGACCCTATCTTC. The chain recombines TRBV30 with TRBJ1-2; D is possibly TRBD1 (6 bases). Germline V gene sequence: CDR1 GTSNPN, CDR2 SVGIG (reference sequence). The CDR3 is 11 amino acids.